This TCR beta chain was identified in a study of blood T cell repertoires in COVID-19. Study context: Samples representing acute and convalescent COVID-19 were sourced from the United States, Italy and Spain. Sources were T cells, B-cell-depleted T cells, or PBMCs; the material itself was cDNA or gDNA.

Trimming removed 0 bases at V and 4 bases at J, with 8 bases between. This CDR3 comprises 13 residues. Germline CDR1 reads SGDLS; CDR2 reads YYNGEE. Authors' data handling: From reference gene primer amplification, estimates of nucleated cell counts were derived. The data were produced by immunoSEQ multiplex PCR, yet TCRdb's version contains in-frame clones alone and is incomplete. The V and J calls and clone size are taken from that table; D and trimming were inferred from the DNA. Of about 120,000 clones listed, over 70% are singletons. J is TRBJ2-7 and V is TRBV9; tentative D call: TRBD2 (5 bases). The sequenced material came from peripheral blood. This TCR derives from a man between 65 and 79 years old with acute or convalescent COVID-19. The CDR3 is CASSVGKRYEQYF. In DNA form, the CDR3 reads TGTGCCAGCAGCGTAGGAAAGCGGTACGAGCAGTACTTC.